The present entry profiles one T cell receptor beta chain with its context. What it binds is not known. The data are from a study of cytomegalovirus exposure and HLA in healthy donors. As for the study in general: A later analysis reported the 100 to 150 validation repertoires used the same platform as the roughly 700 first-cohort repertoires. Study results and limitations: Specificity of three CMV-associated chains for CMV antigens was verified in vitro. That first-cohort TCR clusters tended to co-occur in the 130 or so validation repertoires was found in a later analysis. Both high specificity and high sensitivity reportedly marked the classifier's diagnosis of cytomegalovirus status.

The length of the CDR3 is 14 residues. V was clipped by 7 bases and J by 4 bases, with 16 bases between them. Germline V lookup: CDR1 MNHEY, CDR2 SVGAGI. Generated by immunoSEQ multiplex PCR, the TCRdb table keeps only in-frame clones and is missing some. The sample has 90,000 to 150,000 clones, roughly 83% seen once. The chain has TRBV6-5 and TRBJ1-1; maybe TRBD1 (5 bases). Sample: PBMCs. The receptor was isolated from a man younger than 35 in good health and CMV-seronegative. As DNA, the CDR3 is TGTGCCAGCACCCTACTCGGGGGTGTCACTGAAGCTTTCTTT. Translation: CASTLLGGVTEAFF.